This T cell receptor (beta chain) was sequenced for a study of blood T cell repertoires in COVID-19. Looking at the study overall: The United States, Italy and Spain provided the acute and convalescent COVID-19 samples. T cells, B-cell-depleted T cells, or PBMCs supplied cDNA or gDNA.

Authors' methods: Estimates of nucleated cell counts were drawn from the amplification of reference gene primers. Clones were sequenced by immunoSEQ multiplex PCR, and TCRdb holds only the in-frame ones, with some missing. D and trimming come from the DNA, and the V and J calls and clone size come from that table. The sample carries 110,000 or so clones, 82% recorded once. The CDR3 spans 14 residues. The ends were cut back, 6 bases at V and 0 bases at J, with 6 bases in the middle. CDR1 is MGHDK, CDR2 SYGVNS, per germline. The clonotype comes from a human donor in a cohort sampled during active COVID-19. The gene calls are TRBV25-1 and TRBJ1-6, with D unclear. The source material was peripheral blood. CDR3: CASRTSSYNSPLHF. The CDR3 DNA is TGTGCCAGCAGGACTAGCTCCTATAATTCACCCCTCCACTTT.